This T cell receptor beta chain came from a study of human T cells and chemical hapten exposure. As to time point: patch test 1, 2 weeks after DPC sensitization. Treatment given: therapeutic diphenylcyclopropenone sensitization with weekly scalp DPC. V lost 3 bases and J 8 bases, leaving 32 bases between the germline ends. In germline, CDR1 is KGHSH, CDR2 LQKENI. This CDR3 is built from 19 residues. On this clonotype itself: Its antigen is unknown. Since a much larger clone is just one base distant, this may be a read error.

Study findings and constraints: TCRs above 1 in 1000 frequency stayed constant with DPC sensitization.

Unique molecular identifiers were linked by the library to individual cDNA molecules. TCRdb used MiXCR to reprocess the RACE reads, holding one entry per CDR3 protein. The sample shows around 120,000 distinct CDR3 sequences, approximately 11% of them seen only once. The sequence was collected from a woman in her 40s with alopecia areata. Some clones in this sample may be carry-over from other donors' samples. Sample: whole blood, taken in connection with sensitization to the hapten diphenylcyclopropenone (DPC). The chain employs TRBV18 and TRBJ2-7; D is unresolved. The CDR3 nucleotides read TGTGCCAGCTCACCGGCACTAAGGACGGTCCCCCGGGCGTTCCACAAGCAGTACTTC. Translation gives CASSPALRTVPRAFHKQYF.